In its sample, the clone carrying this T cell receptor beta chain was seen many times. These data are taken from a study of T cells after yellow fever vaccination. MiXCR, applied by TCRdb to the 5' RACE reads, yields one record per CDR3 protein. This sample has some 340,000 distinct CDR3 sequences, with about 10% found just once. Material: CD4+ T cells sorted from PBMCs, obtained 45 days after the yellow fever booster vaccination. The clonotype originates from a man between 18 and 35 years old who received the YFV17D yellow fever vaccine.

CDR3 in DNA: TGCGCCAGCAGTTTTGGGACAAGCACAGATACGCAGTATTTT. Encoded protein: CASSFGTSTDTQYF. The chain is built from TRBV5-1 and TRBJ2-3, with D possibly TRBD1 on 6 matching bases. Trimming took 5 bases from V and 0 from J, leaving 10 bases between them. This CDR3 is built from 14 residues. Germline lookup yields CDR1 SGHRS and CDR2 YFSETQ.